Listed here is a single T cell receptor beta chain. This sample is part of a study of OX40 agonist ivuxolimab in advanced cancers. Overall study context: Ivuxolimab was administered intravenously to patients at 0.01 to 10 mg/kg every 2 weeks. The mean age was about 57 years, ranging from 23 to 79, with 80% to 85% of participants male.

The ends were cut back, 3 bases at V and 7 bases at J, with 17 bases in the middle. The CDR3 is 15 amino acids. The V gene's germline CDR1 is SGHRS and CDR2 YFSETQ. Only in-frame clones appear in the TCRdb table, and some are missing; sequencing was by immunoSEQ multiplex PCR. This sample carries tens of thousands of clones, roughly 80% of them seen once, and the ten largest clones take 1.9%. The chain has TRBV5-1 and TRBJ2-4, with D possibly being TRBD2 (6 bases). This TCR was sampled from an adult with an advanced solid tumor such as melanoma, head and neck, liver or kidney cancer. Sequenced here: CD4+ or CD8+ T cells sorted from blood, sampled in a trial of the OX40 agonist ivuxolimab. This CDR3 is CASSSGGTQWNIQYF. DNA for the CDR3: TGCGCCAGCAGCTCGGGCGGGACTCAATGGAACATTCAGTACTTC.